This TCR beta chain was identified during a study of CD8 T cells in Susac syndrome. A quantity of roughly 0.5 to 1 ug RNA underwent reverse transcription using random hexamers. Across 54 Vbeta and 13 Jbeta, immunoSEQ multiplex PCR amplified TCR beta CDR3. Via MiXCR, TCRdb re-called the immunoSEQ multiplex PCR reads, giving one row per CDR3 protein. The sample carries 200,000 to 250,000 distinct CDR3 sequences, more than 85% recorded once. Looked up from germline, CDR1 is MDHEN and CDR2 is SYDVKM. This CDR3 spans 14 amino acids. Trimming took 5 bases from V and 6 from J, leaving 14 bases between them. CD8+ and CD4+ T cells taken from blood had their TCR beta sequenced. The multiple sclerosis control cohort comprised treatment-naive individuals presenting with stable or active relapsing-remitting disease. FACS enriched CD8+ TEMRA cells, while bulk CD8+ and CD4+ were negatively isolated.

V is TRBV28 and J is TRBJ1-5; TRBD1 might be the D (5 bases). This receptor was identified in a human donor with multiple sclerosis. The sequenced sample was CD8+ T cells from PBMCs. Here the CDR3 reads CASSPSVRGQPQHF. DNA of the CDR3: TGTGCCAGCAGTCCCTCAGTAAGGGGTCAGCCCCAGCATTTT.